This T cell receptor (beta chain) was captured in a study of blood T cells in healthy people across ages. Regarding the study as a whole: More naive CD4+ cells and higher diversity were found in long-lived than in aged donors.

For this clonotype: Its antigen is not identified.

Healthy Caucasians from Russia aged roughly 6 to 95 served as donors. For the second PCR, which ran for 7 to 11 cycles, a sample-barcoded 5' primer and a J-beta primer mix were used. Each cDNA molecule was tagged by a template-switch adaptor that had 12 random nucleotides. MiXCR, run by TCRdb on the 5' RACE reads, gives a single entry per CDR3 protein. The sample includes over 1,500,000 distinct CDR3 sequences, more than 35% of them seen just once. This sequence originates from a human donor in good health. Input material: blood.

The CDR3 protein is CASSQDLRGRSYEQYF. As DNA, the CDR3 is TGCGCCAGCAGCCAAGATTTGAGGGGCCGATCCTACGAGCAGTACTTC. The chain couples TRBV4-3 to TRBJ2-7; possibly TRBD1 or TRBD2 for D (5 bases each). Trimming removed 0 bases at V and 1 base at J, with 13 bases between. CDR1 and CDR2 from the germline V gene are LGHNA and YSLEER. The CDR3 sequence is 16 residues long.